This TCR beta chain was documented in a study of Graves' ophthalmopathy and Graves' hyperthyroidism (dated by TCRdb to between 2018 and 2020). Describing the broader study: Peripheral blood was collected at initial diagnosis, before any treatment. The study used TCR beta repertoire signatures to distinguish Graves' ophthalmopathy from Graves' hyperthyroidism and to predict progression to ophthalmopathy. In total, approximately 140 blood samples were TCR-sequenced: fewer than 50 ophthalmopathy, under 85 hyperthyroidism and about 17 hyperthyroidism-to-ophthalmopathy patients. To explore V-J signatures that distinguish ophthalmopathy from hyperthyroidism, a discovery set of 90 to 100 patients was enrolled, made up of around 44 with ophthalmopathy and around 57 with stable hyperthyroidism. For independent validation, a separate cohort was made up of 18 hyperthyroidism patients plus 17 patients who later progressed from hyperthyroidism to ophthalmopathy. In roughly six hyperthyroidism patients, T-cell repertoires of thyroid tissue and blood were compared. After sampling, hyperthyroidism patients received methimazole starting at 30 mg daily, and ophthalmopathy patients received high-dose intravenous methylprednisolone. The 100 or so discovery patients were randomly divided into training and test sets at a 7:3 ratio. What the work shows at the level of the full study, not this receptor alone: No statistical method was used to set the sample size in advance, and the investigators knew which group each participant was assigned to. Most expanded thyroid clonotypes with a frequency above 0.001 also appeared in blood, which suggests that blood repertoires may reflect the immune response in the thyroid. In validation, the model predicted ophthalmopathy progression with about 70% sensitivity and about 73% specificity; roughly 11 predicted patients were CT-confirmed with GO in a median of 6.5 months. In cross-validation, the 13-signature model distinguished ophthalmopathy from stable hyperthyroidism with around 90% sensitivity and around 84% specificity, while in the test set the corresponding values were about 80% and 75%.

This clonotype was found many times. Its antigen remains undetermined. No much larger clone is present one base from it, and per-base qualities are unavailable. Hyperthyroidism was defined as stable when no progression to ophthalmopathy occurred within 18 months of follow-up. Hyperthyroidism patients were newly diagnosed, with disease duration under 2 months, and aged 18 to 65 years. Anyone with other autoimmune diseases, uncontrolled infections, pregnancy or lactation was excluded from the study. Clinical symptoms, serum thyroxine, TRAb, thyroid ultrasound and orbital computed tomography formed the basis of the diagnosis. Using Ficoll-Paque density gradient centrifugation, PBMCs were isolated from 9 to 10 ml of fresh peripheral blood. Total RNA was extracted with Trizol reagent and quality-checked on an Agilent 2100 Bioanalyzer. For repertoire sequencing, TCR beta CDR3 regions were amplified from RNA transcripts. A first-round RT-PCR used HTBI primers with the Qiagen OneStep RT-PCR kit, followed by a second-round multiplex PCR, size selection and purification. Sequencing of the libraries was carried out on an Illumina HiSeq2000 in paired-end mode with 100 bp reads. As for the original processing: SOAPnuke was used to process the reads, removing any read that contained adapters or uncalled bases, had a mean Phred below 15, or lacked an exact match to the constant primer or identifier. COPE v1.2.5 was used to merge high-quality paired reads. Each unique nucleotide sequence was defined as a clonotype, and clonotypes were aligned to IMGT TRB V, D and J references with MiTCR v1.1. Only V-J combinations with frequency above 0.0001 were analysed, covering 99% to 99.2% of repertoires. A TCR clonal expansion and chaos score per V-J combination was defined as the ratio of F50 clonal expansion to chaos observed in the TCRdist matrix. Welch's t-statistics and random forest were used to reduce features to 13 V-J combinations, which were fed into a naive Bayes classifier. The similarity between thyroid and blood repertoires was quantified using the Morisita-Horn index. Through fastp at Q25 and MiXCR, TCRdb rebuilt clones from the public reads, retaining in-frame beta chains. Rows are unified per CDR3 protein, each entry keeping the most common DNA and genes. These V and J calls are TCRdb output, not the study's own analysis. For this sample there are a few hundred thousand distinct CDR3 sequences; 20% to 25% appear just once. Roughly 3% of the sample is in the top ten clones.

The germline V gene gives CDR1 as SQVTM and CDR2 as ANQGSEA. Including the terminal cysteine and phenylalanine, the CDR3 comprises 13 residues. Only the CDR3 DNA is retained, 39 bases long and in frame from the first base. Clipping removes 3 bases from V and 3 bases from J, with 4 as the unmatched junction base count. The TCR comes from a woman between 18 and 29 years old with stable Graves' hyperthyroidism. Donor details come from another sample of the same person, matched by shared clones. The specimen sequenced was peripheral blood. The rearranged chain carries TRBV29-1 and TRBJ2-7, with 8 bases matching TRBD1. The DNA is as follows: TGCAGCGTTGAGTCAGGGGGCGTCTACGAGCAGTACTTC. It encodes CSVESGGVYEQYF.